This T cell receptor (beta chain) was obtained from a study of blood T cell repertoires in COVID-19. As for the study in general: Acute and convalescent COVID-19 specimens originated in the United States, Italy and Spain. The cDNA or gDNA used as material had been derived from T cells, B-cell-depleted T cells, or PBMCs.

Under the authors' procedure: By means of reference gene primer amplification, nucleated cell counts were estimated. Here immunoSEQ multiplex PCR was the method, and the copy in TCRdb shows in-frame clones only, minus some. The D gene and trimming were derived from the DNA, and the V and J assignments and clone size from that table. The sample lists tens of thousands of clones; about 80% were seen once. The CDR3 spans 16 residues. The V end was cut by 0 bases, the J end by 2 bases, with 14 bases between. Germline CDR1 is MNHNS and CDR2 is SASEGT. The material sequenced was peripheral blood. The receptor was isolated from a man between 65 and 85 years old with acute or convalescent COVID-19. The genes are TRBV6-1 and TRBJ2-7, with D tentatively TRBD1 (8 bases). CDR3 in amino acids: CASSEAGGTGTYEQYF. CDR3 coding DNA: TGTGCCAGCAGTGAAGCGGGGGGGACAGGAACCTACGAGCAGTACTTC.